Shown below are 25 T cell receptor beta chains from a single sample sequenced in a study of response to subunit inactivated influenza vaccine. TCRdb processed the RT-PCR reads anew with MiXCR; each CDR3 protein has one entry. Of about 240,000 distinct CDR3 sequences listed, approximately 12% are singletons. The specimen was non-naive T cells sorted from PBMCs, collected less than 15 days before vaccination. These receptors originate from a man in his forties or fifties who received an inactivated influenza vaccine.

This chain connects TRBV28 to TRBJ1-5; 7 nucleotides line up with TRBD1. Germline V gene data show CDR1 as MDHEN and CDR2 as SYDVKM. V lost 6 bases and J lost 7; bases outside the gene matches: 15. This CDR3 has 16 residues. Here the CDR3 reads CASSPTGAPGGQPQHF. For the CDR3, the DNA is TGTGCCAGCAGCCCAACAGGGGCCCCGGGAGGACAGCCCCAGCATTTT. Supplemented by reference TRBV28 and TRBJ1-5, the full variable domain reads DVKVTQSSRYLVKRTGEKVFLECVQDMDHENMFWYRQDPGLGLRLIYFSYDVKMKEKGDIPEGYSVSREKKERFSLILESASTNQTSMYLCASSPTGAPGGQPQHFGDGTRLSIL.

There are a few counts of this clonotype. V usage is TRBV29-1 and J usage is TRBJ2-7; D not resolved. Trimming pared 4 bases from V and 7 bases from J, leaving 17 bases between. Per the germline V gene, CDR1 is SQVTM and CDR2 is ANQGSEA. This CDR3 is 13 amino acids long. This CDR3 reads CSVAGRRSQEQYF. CDR3 sequence (DNA): TGCAGCGTTGCGGGTCGCAGGTCCCAAGAGCAGTACTTC.

This clonotype appeared many times. The rearrangement joins TRBV7-9 to TRBJ1-4; D possibly corresponds to TRBD1 (5 bases). Germline V gives CDR1 SEHNR, CDR2 FQNEAQ (reference sequence). Trimming shortened V by 5 bases and J by 4 bases, and 14 bases separated the two germline ends. The CDR3 length is 15 residues. CDR3 nucleotide sequence: TGTGCCAGCAGCCCCCCTGGGACCTTTAATGAAAAACTGTTTTTT. It yields the protein CASSPPGTFNEKLFF. Full variable domain (outside the CDR3, taken from reference TRBV7-9 and TRBJ1-4): DTGVSQNPRHKITKRGQNVTFRCDPISEHNRLYWYRQTLGQGPEFLTYFQNEAQLEKSRLLSDRFSAERPKGSFSTLEIQRTEQGDSAMYLCASSPPGTFNEKLFFGSGTQLSVL.

This clonotype was detected only a few times. The chain uses TRBV27 and TRBJ2-1; 8 bases line up with TRBD2. The CDR3 runs 18 residues. V gave up 3 bases and J gave up 9 bases; unmatched junction bases: 19. The V gene's germline CDR1 is MNHEY and CDR2 SMNVEV (reference sequence). CDR3 DNA: TGTGCCAGCAGTTTCGGTACTAGCGGAAGGGGCCCTGTGGGTGAGCAGTTCTTC. It yields the protein CASSFGTSGRGPVGEQFF.

This clonotype was found a few times. The gene calls are TRBV6-5 and TRBJ1-1; no clear D gene. Trimming shortened V by 5 bases and J by 2 bases, and 9 bases separated the two germline ends. Germline V gene data show CDR1 as MNHEY and CDR2 as SVGAGI. The CDR3 is made up of 13 amino acids. The CDR3 DNA follows: TGTGCCAGCAGTAACCAGGTTAACACTGAAGCTTTCTTT. It encodes CASSNQVNTEAFF.

In its sample, this clonotype was seen a few times. This sequence joins TRBV20-1 and TRBJ1-2, with 8 bases aligning to TRBD1. Germline V CDR1 and CDR2: DFQATT, SNEGSKA (reference sequence). This CDR3 is 13 amino acids long. With 7 bases clipped from V and 1 base from J, the junction kept 5 bases outside the gene matches. The CDR3 region has the DNA TGCAGTGTTGGACAGGGACGTAACTATGGCTACACCTTC. Its translation: CSVGQGRNYGYTF.

This clonotype has more than one count but fewer than ten. The genes are TRBV5-1 and TRBJ2-2; D gene uncertain. Trimming cost V 2 bases and J 4 bases, with 6 bases left between them. This CDR3 region has 13 residues. Germline V gene sequence: CDR1 SGHRS, CDR2 YFSETQ. CDR3 sequence: CASSFTVTGELFF. CDR3 nucleotide sequence: TGCGCCAGCAGCTTCACGGTCACCGGGGAGCTGTTTTTT.

This clonotype was detected only a few times. This chain uses TRBV20-1 with TRBJ2-5, with 8 positions matching TRBD1. CDR1 is DFQATT, CDR2 SNEGSKA, per germline (reference sequence). The CDR3 extends over 15 amino acids. The trim removed 1 base at V and 4 bases at J, leaving 8 bases unmatched. The CDR3 reads CSARGTGRVGETQYF. CDR3 in DNA: TGCAGTGCTAGAGGGACAGGGCGGGTAGGAGAGACCCAGTACTTC.

This clonotype was found a few times. The V call is TRBV20-1, the J call TRBJ2-3, with D maybe TRBD1 (5 bases). The CDR3 sequence is 19 residues long. V lost 3 bases, J lost 4 bases, and 29 bases lay in between. CDR1 and CDR2 from the germline V gene are DFQATT and SNEGSKA (reference sequence). The CDR3 loop reads CSARAEGPQAGVRSDTQYF. CDR3 coding DNA: TGCAGTGCTAGGGCAGAAGGACCACAGGCCGGAGTTCGATCAGATACGCAGTATTTT.

This sequence joins TRBV7-9 and TRBJ2-1, with a tentative D call TRBD1 (6 bases). This CDR3 spans 16 amino acids. Trimming took 5 bases from V and 4 from J, leaving 18 bases between them. Germline V gene lookup returns CDR1 SEHNR and CDR2 FQNEAQ (reference sequence). The CDR3 region is CASSRLGGQYYNEQFF. The CDR3 DNA is TGTGCCAGCAGCCGATTAGGGGGACAATATTACAATGAGCAGTTCTTC.

The chain employs TRBV4-3 and TRBJ2-3, with D possibly matching TRBD2 (6 bases). Germline loops: CDR1 LGHNA, CDR2 YSLEER. CDR3 length: 16 residues. Trimming left V 4 bases short and J 1 base short, with 15 bases between. The DNA of the CDR3 is TGCGCCAGCAGCCCAGACCGGGACTTAGGCACAGATACGCAGTATTTT. Translation gives CASSPDRDLGTDTQYF.

The sample holds a few counts of this clonotype. V usage is TRBV7-2 and J usage is TRBJ2-5, with 8 positions matching TRBD1. Germline assignment: CDR1 SGHTA and CDR2 FQGNSA. With V trimmed by 5 bases and J by 2 bases, 4 bases remained unmatched. The CDR3 consists of 14 residues. CDR3 sequence reads: CASSDRGQQETQYF. CDR3 DNA sequence: TGTGCCAGCAGCGACAGGGGCCAACAAGAGACCCAGTACTTC.

The V and J genes are TRBV13 and TRBJ2-3; 10 bases align to TRBD2. The germline gives CDR1 PRHDT, CDR2 FYEKMQ (reference sequence). After removal of 4 bases from V and 1 base from J, the junction contained 2 bases not matched to a gene. The CDR3 is made up of 15 amino acids. CDR3 residues: CASSSGTSGTDTQYF. The CDR3 DNA reads as TGTGCCAGCAGCTCCGGGACTAGCGGCACAGATACGCAGTATTTT.

This clonotype was picked up many times. The V call is TRBV20-1, the J call TRBJ1-1; D not certain. CDR3 length: 12 residues. V was pared by 6 bases and J by 8 bases, with 16 bases between. Germline assignment: CDR1 DFQATT and CDR2 SNEGSKA (reference sequence). The CDR3 here is CSALVDTDEAFF. The DNA for the CDR3 is TGCAGTGCCCTGGTCGACACGGACGAAGCTTTCTTT.

This clonotype was found a few times. The chain couples TRBV10-3 to TRBJ2-7; D uncertain. The CDR3 is 14 amino acids. Germline lookup yields CDR1 ENHRY and CDR2 SYGVKD. With 0 bases removed from V and 10 bases from J, the gap between germline ends came to 16 bases. The chain's CDR3 is CAISESQAATEQYF. DNA of the CDR3: TGTGCCATCAGTGAGTCGCAGGCCGCTACGGAACAGTACTTC.

This clonotype has ten or more counts. The gene calls are TRBV20-1 and TRBJ1-5; unclear D gene. The V end lost 5 bases, the J end lost 0 bases, and 11 bases lay between the germline ends. Germline V CDR1 and CDR2: DFQATT, SNEGSKA (reference sequence). This CDR3 has 14 amino acids. CDR3 protein: CSAESGNSNQPQHF. For the CDR3, the DNA is TGCAGTGCTGAATCCGGGAATAGCAATCAGCCCCAGCATTTT.

The CDR3 DNA follows: TGTGCCAGCAGCTTGAAAGGGGGTACATTACAAGAGACCCAGTACTTC. The encoded protein is CASSLKGGTLQETQYF. The V gene is TRBV5-4, the J gene TRBJ2-5; possibly TRBD1 for D (6 bases). CDR3 length equals 16 residues. Trimming took off 1 base at V and 2 bases at J, with 15 bases between the two ends. The germline gives CDR1 SGHNT, CDR2 YYREEE (reference sequence).

The chain recombines TRBV6-1 with TRBJ2-5; weak D call: TRBD2 (6 bases). From germline, CDR1 is MNHNS and CDR2 SASEGT. The CDR3 extends over 15 amino acids. V was shortened by 6 bases and J by 2 bases, with 16 bases between the two germline ends. CDR3 protein: CASRPLGSPQETQYF. In DNA, the CDR3 is TGTGCCAGCAGACCCCTCGGGAGTCCGCAAGAGACCCAGTACTTC.

This clonotype was seen only a few times. The chain uses TRBV14 and TRBJ2-1; 7 bases fit TRBD2. J gave up 5 bases and V 7 bases, and 8 bases lay outside the gene matches. The germline V gene encodes CDR1 SGHDN and CDR2 FVKESK. CDR3 length equals 14 residues. CDR3 in amino acids: CASTLAVGDNEQFF. The CDR3, as DNA: TGTGCCAGCACCCTAGCGGTCGGGGACAATGAGCAGTTCTTC.

The V and J genes are TRBV5-1 and TRBJ2-5, with 11 bases identical to TRBD2. The junction had 10 bases not matched to a gene; V was cut back by 4 bases and J by 5 bases. CDR3 size: 16 residues. CDR1 SGHRS and CDR2 YFSETQ come from the germline V gene. The CDR3 region is CASSLQLAGALETQYF. CDR3 DNA sequence: TGCGCCAGCAGCCTGCAACTAGCGGGGGCCCTGGAGACCCAGTACTTC.

A few counts support this clonotype. The chain combines TRBV3-1 with TRBJ1-5; TRBD1 might be the D (6 bases). The germline V gene has CDR1 LGHDT and CDR2 YNNKEL (reference sequence). The CDR3 is made up of 15 amino acids. Between the trimmed V and J ends, which lost 4 bases and 3 bases, there was a span of 13 bases. The CDR3 spells CASSLTPGANQPQHF. The DNA for the CDR3 is TGTGCCAGCAGCCTGACCCCAGGGGCCAATCAGCCCCAGCATTTT.

This clonotype was recorded a few times. V usage is TRBV7-2 and J usage is TRBJ1-1; 7 positions match TRBD1. J lost 0 bases, V lost 8 bases, and 3 bases had no gene match. The CDR3 contains 13 residues. CDR1 is SGHTA, CDR2 FQGNSA, per germline. CDR3 sequence reads: CASGGQLNTEAFF. As DNA, the CDR3 is TGTGCCAGCGGGGGACAGTTGAACACTGAAGCTTTCTTT. Supplemented by reference TRBV7-2 and TRBJ1-1, the full variable domain reads GAGVSQSPSNKVTEKGKDVELRCDPISGHTALYWYRQSLGQGLEFLIYFQGNSAPDKSGLPSDRFSAERTGGSVSTLTIQRTQQEDSAVYLCASGGQLNTEAFFGQGTRLTVV.

This clonotype appeared many times. The V gene is TRBV12-3 or TRBV12-4, the J gene TRBJ2-3, with D possibly matching TRBD1 (5 bases). Trimming cost V 6 bases and J 0 bases, with 19 bases left between them. The CDR3 extends over 17 amino acids. CDR3 sequence reads: CASSSRLWGSSTDTQYF. CDR3 DNA sequence: TGTGCCAGCAGCTCGAGATTGTGGGGCTCTAGCACAGATACGCAGTATTTT.

This clonotype appeared many times. V is TRBV29-1 and J is TRBJ2-3; tentatively, D is TRBD2 (5 bases). Germline assignment: CDR1 SQVTM and CDR2 ANQGSEA. The CDR3 extends over 15 amino acids. V was shortened by 5 bases and J by 4 bases, with 19 bases between the two germline ends. The CDR3 is CSVNLGLALADTQYF. Here the CDR3 DNA reads TGCAGCGTTAACCTTGGGCTAGCCTTAGCAGATACGCAGTATTTT.

CDR3 residues: CSARKGWIPGNTIYF. In DNA form, the CDR3 reads TGCAGTGCTAGAAAGGGATGGATTCCTGGAAACACCATATATTTT. The rearrangement links TRBV20-1 to TRBJ1-3; D is ambiguous. Germline V CDR1 and CDR2: DFQATT, SNEGSKA (reference sequence). Trimming shortened V by 2 bases and J by 2 bases, and 13 bases separated the two germline ends. The CDR3 spans 15 residues.